This section outlines one T cell receptor (beta chain) sequence together with its context. This specimen belongs to a study of radiation and T cells in renal cell carcinoma. The time point here: blood 2 weeks post-SBRT. Treatment denoted: 15 Gy SBRT to primary tumor, nephrectomy 4 weeks later. The CDR3 sequence is 11 residues long. With 5 bases removed from V and 12 bases from J, the gap between germline ends came to 11 bases. Germline V gives CDR1 MNHEY, CDR2 SVGAGI. Repertoires were generated with immunoSEQ multiplex PCR, while TCRdb's copy carries only in-frame clones and drops some. Of roughly 120,000 clones listed, 75% to 85% are singletons.

The sequences come from blood, collected from a patient whose treatment included radiotherapy and nephrectomy. The TCR comes from a woman aged 60-75 years with renal cell carcinoma. The V call is TRBV6-5, the J call TRBJ2-1, with D maybe TRBD2 (6 bases). CDR3 residues: CASSHGSGQFF. The DNA for the CDR3 is TGTGCCAGCAGTCACGGGAGTGGGCAGTTCTTC.